The clone carrying this T cell receptor (beta chain) was observed a handful of times. Its target is not known. These data originate in a study of cytomegalovirus exposure and HLA in healthy donors. Points from the study as a whole: V- and J-gene trimming of TCR beta was linked (in a later analysis) to a missense DCLRE1C variant. Upon later analysis, HLA-associated TCR beta chains proved more clonally expanded than other, equally common chains. Cytomegalovirus association was listed for about 150 TCR beta chains.

PCR employed 60 Vbeta and 13 Jbeta primers. Repertoires were generated with immunoSEQ multiplex PCR, while TCRdb's copy carries only in-frame clones and drops some. The sample lists 120,000 or so clones; under 12% were seen once. The receptor's source is a woman younger than 30 in good health and CMV-seropositive. The sequenced sample consisted of PBMCs.

CDR3 sequence reads: CASSGPRYEQYF. CDR3 DNA sequence: TGTGCCAGCAGTGGGCCTCGCTACGAGCAGTACTTC. The gene calls are TRBV27 and TRBJ2-7; D not resolved. Between the trimmed V and J ends, which lost 5 bases and 3 bases, there was a span of 8 bases. This CDR3 comprises 12 residues. Germline assignment: CDR1 MNHEY and CDR2 SMNVEV (reference sequence).